This entry lists 22 T cell receptor beta chains sequenced from one sample in a study of shared clonotypes between healthy human individuals. Clones were read by immunoSEQ multiplex PCR, and TCRdb kept only the in-frame ones, dropping some. The table has roughly 2.4 million clones, approximately 94% seen once; the top ten hold roughly 0.13%. Sample: naive CD4+ T cells sorted from blood. Specified subset: CD45RA+ positively selected. All receptors come from a man aged 18 to 29 in good health.

As for this clone: In the same sample, other DNA sequences code for this CDR3. The chain combines TRBV15 with TRBJ2-4; 9 positions agree with TRBD2. CDR3 length: 15 amino acids. V was pared by 0 bases and J by 7 bases, with 4 bases of the junction left unmatched. The germline V gene encodes CDR1 LNHNV and CDR2 YYDKDF (reference sequence). In DNA, the CDR3 is TGTGCCACCAGCAGAGATCTGGCGGGAGGGAACATTCAGTACTTC. It is translated as CATSRDLAGGNIQYF.

This clone was picked up one time. The chain's CDR3 is CASSPGQGVAGELFF. For the CDR3, the DNA is TGCGCCAGCAGCCCCGGACAGGGGGTGGCCGGGGAGCTGTTTTTT. V usage is TRBV5-1 and J usage is TRBJ2-2; TRBD1 agrees at 10 bases. Trimming cost V 4 bases and J 6 bases; bases outside gene matches: 6. Germline V gene data show CDR1 as SGHRS and CDR2 as YFSETQ. The CDR3 spans 15 residues.

The rearrangement uses TRBV4-1 and TRBJ1-5; D gene uncertain. This CDR3 region has 13 residues. Germline V gene sequence: CDR1 MGHRA, CDR2 YSYEKL. Deletions cut 1 base from V and 3 bases from J, with 4 bases between. The CDR3 sequence: CASSQAANQPQHF. CDR3 nucleotide sequence: TGCGCCAGCAGCCAAGCCGCCAATCAGCCCCAGCATTTT.

The chain combines TRBV18 with TRBJ1-4; no firm D call. V lost 5 bases and J 7 bases, leaving 23 bases between the germline ends. The CDR3 extends over 17 amino acids. Germline loops: CDR1 KGHSH, CDR2 LQKENI. In DNA, the CDR3 is TGTGCCAGCTCATCGACTACACCGGGCCCAGGAGGTGAAAAACTGTTTTTT. Protein sequence: CASSSTTPGPGGEKLFF.

The rearrangement joins TRBV14 to TRBJ2-1; 12 bases fit TRBD2. The CDR3 loop spans 15 amino acids. J gave up 4 bases and V 5 bases, and 3 bases lay outside the gene matches. Germline V gives CDR1 SGHDN, CDR2 FVKESK. As DNA, the CDR3 is TGTGCCAGCAGCAAGGGACTAGCGGGTTACAATGAGCAGTTCTTC. Protein sequence: CASSKGLAGYNEQFF.

The chain has TRBV10-1 and TRBJ2-4; the match to TRBD1 covers 7 bases. The V gene end was trimmed by 5 bases and the J gene end by 1 base; junction bases not matched to a gene: 5. The CDR3 loop spans 15 amino acids. CDR1 is WNHNN, CDR2 SYGVQD, per germline (reference sequence). CDR3 residues: CASSPQGVAKNIQYF. CDR3 in DNA: TGCGCCAGCAGTCCCCAGGGGGTCGCCAAAAACATTCAGTACTTC.

This clone was seen once. The chain has TRBV6-5 and TRBJ2-1; D possibly corresponds to TRBD2 (5 bases). This CDR3 has 14 amino acids. The germline V gene encodes CDR1 MNHEY and CDR2 SVGAGI. V dropped 2 bases and J dropped 3 bases, with 8 bases sitting between them. The CDR3 is CASSYAGRYNEQFF. CDR3 sequence (DNA): TGTGCCAGCAGTTACGCGGGCCGCTACAATGAGCAGTTCTTC.

The rearrangement joins TRBV10-3 to TRBJ1-3, with D tentatively TRBD1 (5 bases). The V and J ends lost 3 bases and 0 bases respectively, with 9 bases between them. Germline V CDR1 and CDR2: ENHRY, SYGVKD. This CDR3 comprises 15 residues. This CDR3 reads CAISDPGLSGNTIYF. The CDR3 DNA reads as TGTGCCATCAGTGACCCGGGGCTCTCTGGAAACACCATATATTTT.

The V and J genes are TRBV6-1 and TRBJ2-1; 7 bases are a match to TRBD2. V trimming: 4 bases; J trimming: 1 base; junction bases outside the gene matches: 4. The V gene's germline CDR1 is MNHNS and CDR2 SASEGT. This CDR3 has 15 residues. The DNA of the CDR3 is TGTGCCAGCAGTGCCGGGGGGAAGTCCTACAATGAGCAGTTCTTC. It yields the protein CASSAGGKSYNEQFF.

This rearrangement joins TRBV18 to TRBJ2-5, with TRBD2 matching over 15 bases. The V and J ends lost 3 bases and 2 bases, in that order; junction bases with no gene match: 4. This CDR3 has 17 residues. CDR1 and CDR2 (germline): KGHSH, LQKENI. The DNA of the CDR3 is TGTGCCAGCTCACCCCAGGGACTAGCGGGAGGTCAAGAGACCCAGTACTTC. Amino acids: CASSPQGLAGGQETQYF.

This chain joins TRBV10-1 and TRBJ1-5, with a weak D call TRBD1 (5 bases). The CDR3 is 16 residues long. Trimming stripped 2 bases from V and 7 bases from J, with 18 bases between. Germline V gives CDR1 WNHNN, CDR2 SYGVQD (reference sequence). The CDR3 nucleotides are TGCGCCAGCAGTGAGACGACAGACCCCGCAGGGCAGCCCCAGCATTTT. This gives the protein CASSETTDPAGQPQHF.

The chain is built from TRBV6-6 and TRBJ2-1; 8 positions match TRBD2. This CDR3 has 15 residues. The germline V gene encodes CDR1 MNHNY and CDR2 SVGAGI (reference sequence). V trimming: 9 bases; J trimming: 8 bases; junction bases outside the gene matches: 15. In DNA form, the CDR3 reads TGTGCCAGTCGCTTACTAGCGCCGGGGGGGGATGAGCAGTTCTTC. The encoded protein is CASRLLAPGGDEQFF.

In the case of this clone: This sample includes further DNA sequences coding for the same CDR3. CDR3 amino acids: CASSLKTANEKLFF. The CDR3 region has the DNA TGTGCCAGCAGTTTAAAAACTGCTAATGAAAAACTGTTTTTT. The rearrangement joins TRBV27 to TRBJ1-4; no clear D gene. Germline V CDR1 and CDR2: MNHEY, SMNVEV (reference sequence). The CDR3 is made up of 14 amino acids. V shed 2 bases and J shed 3 bases, with 7 bases lying between them.

This chain uses TRBV5-1 with TRBJ2-6, with TRBD1 matching over 7 bases. J was trimmed by 3 bases and V by 3 bases; bases with no gene match: 12. Germline V gives CDR1 SGHRS, CDR2 YFSETQ. This CDR3 comprises 18 residues. Here the CDR3 reads CASSYDRARGGGANVLTF. Written as DNA, the CDR3 is TGCGCCAGCAGCTATGACAGGGCACGGGGCGGTGGGGCCAACGTCCTGACTTTC.

The chain links TRBV27 to TRBJ1-4; D might be TRBD1 (5 bases). This CDR3 spans 12 amino acids. Germline values: CDR1 MNHEY, CDR2 SMNVEV (reference sequence). The V end was cut by 5 bases, the J end by 8 bases, with 9 bases between. The chain's CDR3 is CASSPPGEKLFF. CDR3 nucleotides: TGTGCCAGCAGTCCCCCAGGGGAAAAACTGTTTTTT.

This clone occurred once. Other DNA sequences of this sample code for an identical CDR3. The V call is TRBV5-4, the J call TRBJ2-3; 11 bases agree with TRBD2. Germline V CDR1 and CDR2: SGHNT, YYREEE (reference sequence). V lost 0 bases and J lost 5; bases outside the gene matches: 8. The CDR3 covers 17 residues. CDR3 amino acids: CASSLGGLAGGIDTQYF. CDR3 coding DNA: TGTGCCAGCAGCTTGGGGGGGCTAGCGGGAGGAATAGATACGCAGTATTTT.

This chain uses TRBV7-3 with TRBJ2-5, with D uncertain. In germline, CDR1 is SGHTA, CDR2 FQGTGA. There are 13 residues in the CDR3. The V and J ends lost 5 bases and 5 bases respectively, with 12 bases between them. CDR3: CASSLGLRETQYF. The CDR3 region has the DNA TGTGCCAGCAGCCTAGGCTTGAGGGAGACCCAGTACTTC.

The V gene is TRBV4-2, the J gene TRBJ1-4; possible D gene TRBD1, 5 bases. Germline V CDR1 and CDR2: LGHNA, YNFKEQ. V lost 1 base, J lost 4 bases, and 10 bases lay in between. The CDR3 sequence is 15 residues long. The CDR3 region has the DNA TGTGCCAGCAGCCAAGTTGGGGCCGGTAATGAAAAACTGTTTTTT. Translating it yields CASSQVGAGNEKLFF.

The chain has TRBV6-5 and TRBJ1-1; D uncertain. Germline V gene data show CDR1 as MNHEY and CDR2 as SVGAGI. Trimming shortened V by 6 bases and J by 5 bases, and 13 bases separated the two germline ends. The CDR3 runs to 13 residues. The CDR3 bases are TGTGCCAGCAGGGTTCAAGGAGGGACTGAAGCTTTCTTT. It yields the protein CASRVQGGTEAFF.

This chain connects TRBV19 to TRBJ2-7; D perhaps matches TRBD2 (5 bases). CDR1 and CDR2 (germline): LNHDA, SQIVND (reference sequence). Trimming left V 4 bases short and J 2 bases short, with 12 bases between. The CDR3 has 14 amino acids. This CDR3 is CASSSNGIPYEQYF. The CDR3 coding sequence is TGTGCCAGTAGTAGTAACGGGATACCCTACGAGCAGTACTTC.

This clone was seen just once. The chain employs TRBV28 and TRBJ2-1; D not resolved. Trimming removed 3 bases from V and 0 bases from J, with 9 bases in between. From germline, CDR1 is MDHEN and CDR2 SYDVKM. This CDR3 has 15 amino acids. The CDR3 reads CASSLPSTSYNEQFF. The DNA for the CDR3 is TGTGCCAGCAGTTTGCCCTCCACCTCCTACAATGAGCAGTTCTTC.

CDR3 in amino acids: CASSGQGDDNGYTF. CDR3 nucleotides: TGTGCCAGCAGTGGCCAGGGGGACGACAATGGCTACACCTTC. The V and J genes are TRBV6-5 and TRBJ1-2, with 7 bases aligning to TRBD1. The V gene's germline CDR1 is MNHEY and CDR2 SVGAGI. V lost 5 bases to trimming and J lost 6 bases; unmatched junction nucleotides: 9. The CDR3 is 14 residues long.